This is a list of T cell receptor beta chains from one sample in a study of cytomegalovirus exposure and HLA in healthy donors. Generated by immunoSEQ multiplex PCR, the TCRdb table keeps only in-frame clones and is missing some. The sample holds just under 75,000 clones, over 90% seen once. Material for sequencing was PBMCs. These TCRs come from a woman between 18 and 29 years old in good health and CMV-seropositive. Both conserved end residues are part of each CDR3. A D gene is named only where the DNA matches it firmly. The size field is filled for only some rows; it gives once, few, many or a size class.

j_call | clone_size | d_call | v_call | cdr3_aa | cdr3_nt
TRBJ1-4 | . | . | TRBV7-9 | CASSLAGGGNEKLFF | TGTGCCAGCAGCTTAGCCGGAGGAGGTAATGAAAAACTGTTTTTT
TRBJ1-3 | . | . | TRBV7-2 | CASSQGGSGNTIYF | TGTGCCAGCAGCCAGGGTGGCTCTGGAAACACCATATATTTT
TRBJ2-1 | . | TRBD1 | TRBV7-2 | CASSLIRGSYNEQFF | TGTGCCAGCAGCTTAATCAGGGGGTCCTACAATGAGCAGTTCTTC
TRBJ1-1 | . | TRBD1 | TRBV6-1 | CASRGTGSPEAFF | TGTGCCAGCAGGGGGACAGGGTCTCCTGAAGCTTTCTTT
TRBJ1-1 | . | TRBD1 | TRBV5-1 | CASSATGEALLTEAFF | TGCGCCAGCAGCGCCACAGGGGAAGCGTTGTTAACTGAAGCTTTCTTT
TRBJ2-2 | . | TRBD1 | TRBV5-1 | CASSQAGQGHGELFF | TGCGCCAGCAGCCAAGCGGGACAGGGTCACGGGGAGCTGTTTTTT
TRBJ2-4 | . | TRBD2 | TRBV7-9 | CASSSLAGVNKNIQYF | TGTGCCAGCAGCTCTCTAGCGGGAGTAAACAAAAACATTCAGTACTTC
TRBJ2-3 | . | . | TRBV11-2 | CASGRRFSTDTQYF | TGTGCCAGCGGGCGACGCTTTAGCACAGATACGCAGTATTTT
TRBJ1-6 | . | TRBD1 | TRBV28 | CASSNGQGSRSPLHF | TGTGCCAGCAGTAATGGACAGGGGAGTAGATCACCCCTCCACTTT
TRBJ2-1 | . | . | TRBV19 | CASTDWASYNEQFF | TGTGCCAGTACCGATTGGGCCTCCTACAATGAGCAGTTCTTC
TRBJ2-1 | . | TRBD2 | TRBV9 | CASSGGPTGGRADEQFF | TGTGCCAGCAGCGGAGGCCCAACGGGCGGGAGGGCGGATGAGCAGTTCTTC
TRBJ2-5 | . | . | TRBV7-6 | CASSTQGPRETQYF | TGTGCCAGCAGCACCCAAGGCCCCAGGGAGACCCAGTACTTC
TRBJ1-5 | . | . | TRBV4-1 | CASSQEPGAGQPQHF | TGCGCCAGCAGCCAAGAACCCGGGGCGGGGCAGCCCCAGCATTTT
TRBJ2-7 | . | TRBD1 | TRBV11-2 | CASSLVAGGTYEQYF | TGTGCCAGCAGCTTAGTTGCAGGGGGAACCTACGAGCAGTACTTC
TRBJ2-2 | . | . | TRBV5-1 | CAGSNGGPNTGELFF | TGCGCCGGAAGTAACGGGGGGCCGAACACCGGGGAGCTGTTTTTT
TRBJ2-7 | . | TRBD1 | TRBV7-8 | CASSSRQGSSYEQYF | TGTGCCAGCAGCTCCAGACAGGGCAGCTCCTACGAGCAGTACTTC
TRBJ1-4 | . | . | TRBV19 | CASSPRDMGEKLFF | TGTGCCAGTAGTCCCAGGGACATGGGAGAAAAACTGTTTTTT
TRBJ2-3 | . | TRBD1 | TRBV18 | CASSPPGQGRADTQYF | TGTGCCAGCTCACCACCCGGACAGGGGAGGGCAGATACGCAGTATTTT
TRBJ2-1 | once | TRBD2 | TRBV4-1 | CASSQVRGGNEQFF | TGCGCCAGCAGCCAAGTCCGGGGGGGCAATGAGCAGTTCTTC
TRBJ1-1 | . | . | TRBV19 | CATGPGAGSLNTEAFF | TGTGCCACCGGCCCCGGCGCAGGCTCCCTGAACACTGAAGCTTTCTTT
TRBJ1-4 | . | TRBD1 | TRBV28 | CASRIAGTGGVKLFF | TGTGCCAGCAGGATAGCCGGGACAGGGGGCGTAAAACTGTTTTTT
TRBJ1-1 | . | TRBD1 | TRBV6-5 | CASKEWGQGSTEAFF | TGTGCCAGCAAAGAGTGGGGACAGGGGAGCACTGAAGCTTTCTTT
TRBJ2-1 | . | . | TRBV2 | CASSVGGTYNEQFF | TGTGCCAGCAGTGTTGGGGGCACCTACAATGAGCAGTTCTTC
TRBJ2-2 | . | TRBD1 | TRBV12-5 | CASGSNRDRGLSAGELFF | TGTGCTAGTGGTTCAAACAGGGACAGGGGGCTTTCGGCCGGGGAGCTGTTTTTT
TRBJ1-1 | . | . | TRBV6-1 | CASSEPQDTNTEAFF | TGTGCCAGCAGTGAACCACAGGATACGAACACTGAAGCTTTCTTT
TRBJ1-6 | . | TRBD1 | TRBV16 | CASSQRTGENSPLHF | TGTGCCAGCAGCCAGCGGACAGGGGAGAATTCACCCCTCCACTTT
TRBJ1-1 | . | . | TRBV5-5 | CASSRGRGTNTEAFF | TGTGCCAGCAGCCGGGGGCGGGGGACGAACACTGAAGCTTTCTTT
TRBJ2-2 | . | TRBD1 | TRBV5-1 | CASSLITGTGISGELFF | TGCGCCAGCAGCTTAATCACCGGGACAGGGATTTCCGGGGAGCTGTTTTTT
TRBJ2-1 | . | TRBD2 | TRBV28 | CASRRAGSGTTLHEQFF | TGTGCCAGCAGACGGGCTGGTAGCGGGACGACGCTCCATGAGCAGTTCTTC
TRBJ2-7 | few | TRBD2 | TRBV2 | CASRGTSGRGLSAYEQYF | TGTGCCAGCAGGGGGACTAGCGGGAGGGGTCTGTCGGCCTACGAGCAGTACTTC
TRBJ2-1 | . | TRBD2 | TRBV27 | CASRGLAGAPNEQFF | TGTGCCAGCAGGGGGCTAGCGGGAGCTCCCAATGAGCAGTTCTTC
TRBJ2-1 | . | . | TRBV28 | CASSLLGRIQFF | TGTGCCAGCAGTTTACTCGGTCGTATCCAGTTCTTC
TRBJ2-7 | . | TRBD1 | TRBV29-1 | CSAIDRDGVNEQYF | TGCAGCGCCATAGACAGGGACGGGGTAAACGAGCAGTACTTC
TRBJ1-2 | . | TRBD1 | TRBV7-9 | CASSPGQGTFYGYTF | TGTGCCAGCAGCCCCGGACAGGGTACCTTCTATGGCTACACCTTC
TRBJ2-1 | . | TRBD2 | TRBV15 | CATSRAGTSGIYNEQFF | TGTGCCACCAGCAGAGCCGGGACTAGCGGGATATACAATGAGCAGTTCTTC
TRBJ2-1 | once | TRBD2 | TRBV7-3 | CASSLTRQTSGETYNEQFF | TGTGCCAGCAGCTTAACCCGACAAACTAGCGGGGAGACCTACAATGAGCAGTTCTTC
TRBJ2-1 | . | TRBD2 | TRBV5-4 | CASSGWTSGGAGEQFF | TGTGCCAGCAGCGGATGGACTAGCGGGGGGGCAGGTGAGCAGTTCTTC